This TCR beta chain was recovered during a study of T cells after yellow fever vaccination. Study conclusions and caveats: When the response was secondary, it was weaker but reached its peak faster, day 5 versus 15.

Of note for this clonotype: Its antigen is still unknown.

The 5'RACE template-switching step produced TCR cDNA and added a universal primer site and UMIs. TCRdb re-called the 5' RACE reads with MiXCR, one entry per CDR3 protein. Of some 320,000 distinct CDR3 sequences in the sample, 8.7% are singletons; the top ten hold roughly 18%. Sequences were derived from PBMCs, sampled on the day of the first yellow fever vaccination. The source is a young man who received the YFV17D yellow fever vaccine.

The CDR3: CSARDPSGRTQYF. CDR3 coding DNA: TGCAGTGCTAGAGACCCTAGCGGGAGGACCCAGTACTTC. This chain links TRBV20-1 with TRBJ2-5; the match to TRBD2 covers 10 bases. Germline values: CDR1 DFQATT, CDR2 SNEGSKA (reference sequence). Germline trimming cut 0 bases from V and 7 bases from J; bases unmatched to any gene: 2. CDR3 length: 13 residues.